The 8 T cell receptor beta chains given below trace back to one sample, sequenced in a study of cytomegalovirus exposure and HLA in healthy donors. The PCR was carried out with 60 Vbeta primers and 13 Jbeta primers. The assay was immunoSEQ multiplex PCR, and TCRdb's table has in-frame clones only and misses some. In the table there are around 130,000 clones, over 8.5% of which are singletons. The sequencing input was PBMCs. These TCRs come from a woman in her thirties or forties in good health and CMV-seropositive.

In its sample, this clone was seen a few times. The chain is built from TRBV5-1 and TRBJ2-7; TRBD1 aligns across 9 bases. V lost 4 bases, J lost 6 bases, and 11 bases stayed unmatched. Germline V gene lookup returns CDR1 SGHRS and CDR2 YFSETQ. The CDR3 covers 15 residues. The CDR3, as DNA: TGCGCCAGCAGCCGTCCGGGACAGGGTTTCGTCGAGCAGTACTTC. It encodes CASSRPGQGFVEQYF. Together with reference TRBV5-1 and TRBJ2-7, the CDR3 gives the full variable domain: KAGVTQTPRYLIKTRGQQVTLSCSPISGHRSVSWYQQTPGQGLQFLFEYFSETQRNKGNFPGRFSGRQFSNSRSEMNVSTLELGDSALYLCASSRPGQGFVEQYFGPGTRLTVT.

The CDR3 here is CASSYSASYNEQFF. The CDR3 nucleotides read TGTGCCAGCAGTTACTCGGCCAGTTACAATGAGCAGTTCTTC. The chain links TRBV6-6 to TRBJ2-1; D is undetermined. The V and J ends lost 0 bases and 4 bases respectively, with 7 bases between them. The CDR3 has 14 amino acids. The V gene's germline CDR1 is MNHNY and CDR2 SVGAGI (reference sequence).

CDR3 DNA sequence: TGCGCCAGCAGCCCCAGGGGTAGTGGCTCTGGAAACACCATATATTTT. This gives the protein CASSPRGSGSGNTIYF. This chain links TRBV5-1 with TRBJ1-3, with D possibly TRBD1 on 6 matching bases. Germline V gene lookup returns CDR1 SGHRS and CDR2 YFSETQ. This CDR3 is built from 16 residues. V was clipped by 4 bases and J by 0 bases, with 14 bases between them.

The table lists this clone with a few counts. V gene TRBV6-5 combines with J gene TRBJ2-7; TRBD1 is a possible D gene (6 bases). The germline V gene has CDR1 MNHEY and CDR2 SVGAGI. V was clipped by 5 bases and J by 4 bases, with 9 bases between them. The CDR3 is 12 amino acids. CDR3 sequence reads: CASSRTGYEQYF. CDR3 coding DNA: TGTGCCAGCAGTCGAACAGGGTACGAGCAGTACTTC.

This clone was observed a handful of times. The chain recombines TRBV7-2 with TRBJ1-5; no definite D call. The germline V gene has CDR1 SGHTA and CDR2 FQGNSA. The CDR3 totals 15 residues. V lost 1 base and J 0 bases, leaving 7 bases between the germline ends. CDR3 coding DNA: TGTGCCAGCAGCTTAGACGGTGATAGCAATCAGCCCCAGCATTTT. Amino acids: CASSLDGDSNQPQHF.

The chain couples TRBV25-1 to TRBJ1-6; 10 bases map to TRBD1. V lost 8 bases to trimming and J lost 8 bases; unmatched junction nucleotides: 3. The V gene's germline CDR1 is MGHDK and CDR2 SYGVNS. The CDR3 loop spans 13 amino acids. The CDR3 coding sequence is TGTGCCAGCCTCGGACAGGGGGATTCACCCCTCCACTTT. This sequence encodes CASLGQGDSPLHF.

The table lists this clone with a few counts. The chain carries TRBV5-6 and TRBJ1-5; no clear D. The CDR3 is made up of 13 amino acids. Germline lookup yields CDR1 SGHDT and CDR2 YYEEEE. The V end lost 3 bases, the J end lost 0 bases, and 4 bases lay between the germline ends. CDR3 sequence reads: CASSYSSNQPQHF. For the CDR3, the DNA is TGTGCCAGCAGCTATAGTAGCAATCAGCCCCAGCATTTT.

This clone was counted only a few times. This chain uses TRBV2 with TRBJ2-4; 8 nucleotides agree with TRBD1. The CDR3 runs to 15 residues. Germline CDR1 SNHLY, CDR2 FYNNEI. V gave up 4 bases and J gave up 8 bases; unmatched junction bases: 10. CDR3 sequence: CASSGYRGVMDIQYF. The CDR3 bases are TGTGCCAGCAGTGGTTACAGGGGGGTCATGGACATTCAGTACTTC. Full variable domain (missing parts from reference TRBV2 and TRBJ2-4): EPEVTQTPSHQVTQMGQEVILRCVPISNHLYFYWYRQILGQKVEFLVSFYNNEISEKSEIFDDQFSVERPDGSNFTLKIRSTKLEDSAMYFCASSGYRGVMDIQYFGAGTRLSVL.